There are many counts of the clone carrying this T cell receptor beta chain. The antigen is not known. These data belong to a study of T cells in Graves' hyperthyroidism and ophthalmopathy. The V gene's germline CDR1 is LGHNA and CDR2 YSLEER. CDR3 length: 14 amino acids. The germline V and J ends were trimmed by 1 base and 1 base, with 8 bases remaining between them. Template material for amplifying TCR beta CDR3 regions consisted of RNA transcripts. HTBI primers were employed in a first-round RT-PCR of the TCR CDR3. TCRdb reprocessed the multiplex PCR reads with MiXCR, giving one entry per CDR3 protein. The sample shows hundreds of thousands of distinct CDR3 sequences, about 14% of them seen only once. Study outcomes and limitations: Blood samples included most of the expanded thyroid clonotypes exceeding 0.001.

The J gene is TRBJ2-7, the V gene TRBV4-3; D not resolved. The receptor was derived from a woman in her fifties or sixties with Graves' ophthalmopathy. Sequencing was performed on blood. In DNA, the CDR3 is TGCGCCAGCAGCCAAGGGATAGGATCCTACGAGCAGTACTTC. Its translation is CASSQGIGSYEQYF.